One and the same sample provided the 9 T cell receptor delta chains below, sequenced in a study of γδ T cells in repeated Plasmodium falciparum infection. Vgamma9/Vdelta2+ and Vdelta2-negative gammadelta T cells were flow-sorted from PBMC for bulk sequencing. TCRdb fed the multiplex PCR reads to CATT. The repertoire holds tens of thousands of delta-chain clones, approximately 0.92% seen once, with around 9.6% in the top ten. Material: gamma-delta T cells from blood. The receptors come from a pool of human donors (malaria-infected and uninfected, not separated).

This clone was seen a handful of times. It differs at one base from a far larger clone, so likely a read error. The same CDR3 also results from other DNA sequences found in this sample. V gene assignment gives TRDV2, but the J gene was left uncalled; TRDD3 is the table's D call, not checked against the DNA. Germline V gene lookup returns CDR1 GEAIGNYY and CDR2 EKD. The CDR3 is 19 amino acids. As DNA, the CDR3 is TGTGCCTGTGACCCTGGGGGATATCAGGGTGCCTGGGACACCCGACAAATGTTTTTC. It is translated as CACDPGGYQGAWDTRQMFF.

A word on this clone: TCRdb has a much larger clone's protein, which differs at residue 10 from the translation of this DNA, likely because of a read error; what is shown is the protein translated from the DNA. V and J are TRDV1 and TRDJ1; 7 nucleotides match TRDD3. No J segment appears in TCRdb, so it was assigned here by matching the sequence to germline. This CDR3 comprises 18 residues. Germline values: CDR1 TSWWSYY, CDR2 QGS. V lost 4 bases and J lost 2; bases outside the gene matches: 16. The CDR3 loop reads CALGGFCGLEDTTDKLIF. In DNA form, the CDR3 reads TGTGCTCTTGGGGGATTTTGCGGACTGGAGGATACGACCGATAAACTCATCTTT.

This clone turned up a few times. This DNA translates differently at residue 17 from the TCRdb protein, which is that of a much larger clone; a read error is likely, and the protein shown is the DNA's own translation. No call exists for the J gene, whereas the V gene is TRDV2; the D segment call TRDD3 is taken from the table without a DNA check. CDR3 length equals 19 residues. CDR1 is GEAIGNYY and CDR2 is EKD in the germline V gene. CDR3 DNA sequence: TGTGCCTGTGACACTGGGGGCCTGAGGGGCTCCTGGGACACCCGACAGGTGTTTTTC. It translates to CACDTGGLRGSWDTRQVFF.

This clone has more than one count but fewer than ten. A far larger clone is just one base off, so this is likely a read error. This sample includes further DNA sequences coding for the same CDR3. J is TRDJ1 and V is TRDV1; no definite D call. No J gene is reported in TCRdb; it was inferred here by comparing the DNA with germline. Germline CDR1 and CDR2: TSWWSYY and QGS. Trimming left V 5 bases short and J 0 bases short, with 25 bases between. The length of the CDR3 is 19 residues. The CDR3 spells CALGYYYRSLLSYTDKLIF. The CDR3 nucleotides read TGTGCTCTTGGGTATTACTATCGGTCTTTGCTCTCGTACACCGATAAACTCATCTTT.

This clone was observed a handful of times. This DNA's translation differs at residue 7 from TCRdb's protein, which comes from a much larger clone; a read error is likely, and the protein shown is translated from the DNA. The chain recombines TRDV2 with TRDJ1; 10 bases match TRDD3. TCRdb lists no J gene, so it was determined here by aligning the DNA to germline. V shed 3 bases, J shed 1 base, and the junction held 16 bases outside the gene matches. The germline V gene has CDR1 GEAIGNYY and CDR2 EKD. The CDR3 extends over 19 amino acids. The CDR3 loop reads CACDPLANTGGFSTDKLIF. DNA of the CDR3: TGTGCCTGTGACCCCCTAGCCAATACTGGGGGATTCTCCACCGATAAACTCATCTTT.

This clone came up a few times. This likely traces to a read error, being one base from a far larger clone. The identical CDR3 is also encoded by other nucleotide sequences in the sample. The chain has TRDV2 and TRDJ1; D not resolved. The J gene, absent from TCRdb, was called here by matching the DNA to germline. Trimming cost V 7 bases and J 7 bases, with 21 bases left between them. CDR1 and CDR2 (germline): GEAIGNYY, EKD. The CDR3 runs 14 residues. The CDR3 nucleotides read TGTGCCTGCGCAGACCTGCTAACGGTGGGTAAACTCATCTTT. Its protein product is CACADLLTVGKLIF.

Turning to this clone: This likely reflects a read error, since a far larger clone is one base away. Other nucleotide sequences in the sample specify the same CDR3. V and J are TRDV2 and TRDJ3; 8 bases align to TRDD3. Matching the DNA to germline supplied the J gene, which TCRdb does not give. This CDR3 has 20 residues. CDR1 is GEAIGNYY and CDR2 is EKD in the germline V gene. The V and J ends lost 2 bases and 0 bases, in that order; junction bases with no gene match: 11. The CDR3 protein is CACDSTGGSRSSWDTRQMFF. DNA of the CDR3: TGTGCCTGTGACAGTACTGGGGGGTCTAGGAGCTCCTGGGACACCCGACAGATGTTTTTC.

Remarks on this clone: Since a far larger clone is one base different, this is likely a read error. The same CDR3 is also encoded by other DNA sequences in this sample. The chain carries TRDV2 and TRDJ1; 13 bases agree with TRDD3. Assignment of the J gene here rests on matching the DNA to germline, because TCRdb gives none. CDR1 and CDR2 (germline): GEAIGNYY, EKD. The CDR3 is made up of 20 amino acids. The CDR3 is CACDTLVLGDTRKDTDKLIF. The CDR3 bases are TGTGCTTGTGACACCCTGGTACTGGGGGATACGCGGAAGGACACCGATAAACTCATCTTT.

This clone came up a few times. TCRdb attributes to this sequence the protein of a much larger clone, which differs from the DNA translation at residue 11; a read error is likely, and the protein displayed is translated from the DNA. The V gene is TRDV2, the J gene TRDJ1, with TRDD3 identical over 9 bases. This CDR3 has 16 residues. J was trimmed by 3 bases and V by 0 bases; bases with no gene match: 7. CDR1 and CDR2 (germline): GEAIGNYY, EKD. The CDR3 DNA reads TGTGCCTGTGACACCAACCTAGGGGATACGTCCGATAAACTCATCTTT. Translated: CACDTNLGDTSDKLIF.